This T cell receptor beta chain was identified during a study of cytomegalovirus exposure and HLA in healthy donors. Some clones are missing from TCRdb's copy, which holds only in-frame ones; the method was immunoSEQ multiplex PCR. The sample carries 150,000 or so clones, 85% to 90% recorded once. The V end lost 3 bases, the J end lost 7 bases, and 15 bases lay between the germline ends. The length of the CDR3 is 14 residues. CDR1 and CDR2 from the germline V gene are LNHDA and SQIVND (reference sequence). The approximately 130-subject validation cohort, separate from the approximately 660-subject first cohort, included the donors.

V usage is TRBV19 and J usage is TRBJ1-2, with D tentatively TRBD1 (5 bases). Sequenced material: PBMCs. This TCR was sampled from a woman under 30 in good health and CMV-seropositive. CDR3 in DNA: TGTGCCAGTAGTATTCAGGAGGGGAGCTTTGGCTACACCTTC. Translated: CASSIQEGSFGYTF.